This T cell receptor beta chain is drawn from a study of cytomegalovirus exposure and HLA in healthy donors. Turning to this clone: Its antigen remains unknown.

Study-wide findings and caveats: The study designated 164 TCR beta chains cytomegalovirus-associated. A later analysis linked a missense DCLRE1C variant to TCR beta V- and J-gene trimming.

Primers included in the PCR were 60 Vbeta and 13 Jbeta primers. Some clones are missing from TCRdb's copy, which holds only in-frame ones; the method was immunoSEQ multiplex PCR. The table shows roughly 150,000 clones, with roughly 81% occurring only once. V was cut by 3 bases and J by 0 bases, with 15 bases left in between. The CDR3 contains 17 residues. Germline CDR1 MDHEN, CDR2 SYDVKM. V usage is TRBV28 and J usage is TRBJ2-4, with a possible D match to TRBD2 (5 bases). The clonotype was recovered from a woman between 18 and 29 years old in good health and CMV-seronegative. The specimen sequenced was PBMCs. CDR3 coding DNA: TGTGCCAGCAGTTTTCTCGGCCCGGGGTTAGCCAAAAACATTCAGTACTTC. Protein sequence: CASSFLGPGLAKNIQYF.